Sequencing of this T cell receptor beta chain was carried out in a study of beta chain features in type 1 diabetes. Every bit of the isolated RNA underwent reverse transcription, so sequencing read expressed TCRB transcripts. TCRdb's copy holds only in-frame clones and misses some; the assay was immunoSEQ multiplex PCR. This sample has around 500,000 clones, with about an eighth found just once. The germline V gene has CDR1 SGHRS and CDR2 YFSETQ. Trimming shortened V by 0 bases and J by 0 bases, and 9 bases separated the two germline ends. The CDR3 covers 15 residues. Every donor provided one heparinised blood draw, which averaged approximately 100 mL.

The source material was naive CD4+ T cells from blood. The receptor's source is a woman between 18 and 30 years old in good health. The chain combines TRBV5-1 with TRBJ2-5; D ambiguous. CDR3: CASSLVPGNQETQYF. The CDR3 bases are TGCGCCAGCAGCTTGGTTCCCGGCAACCAAGAGACCCAGTACTTC. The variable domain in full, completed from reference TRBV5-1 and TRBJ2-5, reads KAGVTQTPRYLIKTRGQQVTLSCSPISGHRSVSWYQQTPGQGLQFLFEYFSETQRNKGNFPGRFSGRQFSNSRSEMNVSTLELGDSALYLCASSLVPGNQETQYFGPGTRLLVL.